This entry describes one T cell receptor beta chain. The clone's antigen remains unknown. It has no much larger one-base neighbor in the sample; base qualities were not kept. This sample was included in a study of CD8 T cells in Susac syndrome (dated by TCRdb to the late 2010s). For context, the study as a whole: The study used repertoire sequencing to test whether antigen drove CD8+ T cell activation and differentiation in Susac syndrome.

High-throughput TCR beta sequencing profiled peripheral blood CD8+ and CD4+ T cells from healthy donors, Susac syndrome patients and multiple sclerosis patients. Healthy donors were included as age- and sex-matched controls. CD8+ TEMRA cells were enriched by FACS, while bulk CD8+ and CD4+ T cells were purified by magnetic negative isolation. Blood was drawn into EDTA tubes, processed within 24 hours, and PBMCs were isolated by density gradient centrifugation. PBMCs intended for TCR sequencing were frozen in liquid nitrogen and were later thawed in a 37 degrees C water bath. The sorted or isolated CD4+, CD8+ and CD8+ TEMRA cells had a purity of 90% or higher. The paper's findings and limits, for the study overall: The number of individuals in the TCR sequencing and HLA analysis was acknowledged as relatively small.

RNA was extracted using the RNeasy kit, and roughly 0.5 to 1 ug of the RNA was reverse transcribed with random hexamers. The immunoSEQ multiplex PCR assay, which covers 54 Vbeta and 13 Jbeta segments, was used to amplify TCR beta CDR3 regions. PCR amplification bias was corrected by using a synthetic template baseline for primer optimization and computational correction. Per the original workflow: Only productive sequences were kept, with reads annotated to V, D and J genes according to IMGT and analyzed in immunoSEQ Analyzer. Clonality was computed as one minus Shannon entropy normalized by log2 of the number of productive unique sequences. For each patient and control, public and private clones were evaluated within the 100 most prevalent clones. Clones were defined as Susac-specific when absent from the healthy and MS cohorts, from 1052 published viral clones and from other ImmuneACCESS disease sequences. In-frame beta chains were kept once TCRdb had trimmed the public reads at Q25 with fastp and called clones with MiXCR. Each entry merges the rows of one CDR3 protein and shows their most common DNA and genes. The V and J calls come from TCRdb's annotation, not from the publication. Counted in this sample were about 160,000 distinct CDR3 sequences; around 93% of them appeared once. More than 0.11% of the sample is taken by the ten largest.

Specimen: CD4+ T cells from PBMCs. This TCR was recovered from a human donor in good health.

The nucleotides read TGTGCCAGCGGCAGGGGGAGCGCTAGCAATCAGCCCCAGCATTTT. It translates as CASGRGSASNQPQHF. The chain couples TRBV7-2 to TRBJ1-5; TRBD1 aligns with 7 central bases. CDR1 is given as SGHTA and CDR2 as FQGNSA, both from the germline V gene. V is trimmed back by 8 bases and J by 0 bases, and the junction contains 7 bases that no gene match accounts for. The CDR3 sequence holds 15 residues, the cysteine and phenylalanine included. Kept here is only the CDR3 DNA, which spans 45 bases and is read in frame from base 1.